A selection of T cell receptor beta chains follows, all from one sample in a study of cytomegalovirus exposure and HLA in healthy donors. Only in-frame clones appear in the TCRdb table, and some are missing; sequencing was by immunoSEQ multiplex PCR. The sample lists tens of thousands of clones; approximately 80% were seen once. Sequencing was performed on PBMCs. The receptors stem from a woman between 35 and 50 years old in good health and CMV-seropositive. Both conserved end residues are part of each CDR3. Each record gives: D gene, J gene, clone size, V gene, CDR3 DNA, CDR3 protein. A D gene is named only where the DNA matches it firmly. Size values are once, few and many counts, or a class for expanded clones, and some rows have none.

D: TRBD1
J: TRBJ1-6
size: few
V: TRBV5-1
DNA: TGCGCCAGCAGCGTTACGGGGGGGGACAGACTGAGCTCCTATAATTCACCCCTCCACTTT
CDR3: CASSVTGGDRLSSYNSPLHF

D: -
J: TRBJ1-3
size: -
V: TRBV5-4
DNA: TGTGCCACCCTGGACAGATCTGGAAACACCATATATTTT
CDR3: CATLDRSGNTIYF

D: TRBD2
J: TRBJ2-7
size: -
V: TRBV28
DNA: TGTGCCAGCAGAGCCCAGGGACTAGCGGGGACCGAGCAGTACTTC
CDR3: CASRAQGLAGTEQYF

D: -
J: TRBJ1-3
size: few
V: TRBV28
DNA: TGTGCCAGCAGTTCGAGAGAGGGATCTGGAAACACCATATATTTT
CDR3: CASSSREGSGNTIYF

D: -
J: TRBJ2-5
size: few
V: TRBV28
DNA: TGTGCCAGCAGTTTAGGGGCGCAAGAGACCCAGTACTTC
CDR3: CASSLGAQETQYF

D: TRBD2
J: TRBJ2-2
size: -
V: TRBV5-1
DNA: TGCGCCAGCAGCCGACTAGCGGGCCTGAACACCGGGGAGCTGTTTTTT
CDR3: CASSRLAGLNTGELFF

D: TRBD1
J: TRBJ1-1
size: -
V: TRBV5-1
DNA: TGCGCCAGCAGGGCGCCGGGACAGGGACCCACTGAAGCTTTCTTT
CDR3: CASRAPGQGPTEAFF

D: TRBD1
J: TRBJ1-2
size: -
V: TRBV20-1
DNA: TGCAGTGCTACCGGGACAGGCTCCCACACCTTC
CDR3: CSATGTGSHTF

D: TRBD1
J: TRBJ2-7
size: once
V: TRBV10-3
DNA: TGTGCCATCAACCGGGACAGCAACTCCTACGAGCAGTACTTC
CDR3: CAINRDSNSYEQYF

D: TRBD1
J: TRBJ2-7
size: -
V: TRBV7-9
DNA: TGTGCCAGCAGCTCACCCGGGACAGGGGACTACGAGCAGTACTTC
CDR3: CASSSPGTGDYEQYF

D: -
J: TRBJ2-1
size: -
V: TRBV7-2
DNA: TGTGCCAGCAGTTTTCGGGTCCATGAGCAGTTCTTC
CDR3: CASSFRVHEQFF

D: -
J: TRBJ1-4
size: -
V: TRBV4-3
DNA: TGCGCCAGCAGCCATGGCAGGGTGGGAAATGAAAAACTGTTTTTT
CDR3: CASSHGRVGNEKLFF

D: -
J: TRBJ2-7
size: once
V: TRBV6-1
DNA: TGTGCCAGCAGTACGGACTTCTTGAGGGAGCAGTACTTC
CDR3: CASSTDFLREQYF

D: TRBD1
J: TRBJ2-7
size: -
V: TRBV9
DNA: TGTGCCAGCAGCGCGCGGGACAGGGGGTACGAGCAGTACTTC
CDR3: CASSARDRGYEQYF

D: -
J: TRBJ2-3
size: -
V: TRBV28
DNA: TGTGCCAGCAGTGTCGCGAGGACAGATACGCAGTATTTT
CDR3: CASSVARTDTQYF

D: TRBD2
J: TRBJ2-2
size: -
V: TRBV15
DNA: TGTGCCACCAGCTTCCTAGCGGAGAACACCGGGGAGCTGTTTTTT
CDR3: CATSFLAENTGELFF

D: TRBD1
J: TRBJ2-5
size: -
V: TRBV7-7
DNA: TGTGCCAGCAGCTTCAGGACAGGTCCGTCTGAGACCCAGTACTTC
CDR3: CASSFRTGPSETQYF

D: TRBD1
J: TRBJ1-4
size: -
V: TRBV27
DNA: TGTGCCAGCAGCCGGACAGGGGGCCTTACTAATGAAAAACTGTTTTTT
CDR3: CASSRTGGLTNEKLFF

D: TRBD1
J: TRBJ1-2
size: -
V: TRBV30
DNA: TGTGCCTGGAGTATGGGCAGGGGGCTGGTCTCCCTAGGCTACACCTTC
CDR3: CAWSMGRGLVSLGYTF

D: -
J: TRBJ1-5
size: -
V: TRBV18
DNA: TGTGCCAGCTCACCGGTCAGGGGAGTCAGCAATCAGCCCCAGCATTTT
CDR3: CASSPVRGVSNQPQHF

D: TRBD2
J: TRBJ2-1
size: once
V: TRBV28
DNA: TGTGCCAGCAGTTCCGGGGGGGTTTACAATGAGCAGTTCTTC
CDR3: CASSSGGVYNEQFF

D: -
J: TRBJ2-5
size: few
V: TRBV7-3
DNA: TGTGCCAGCAGCTTAGCGGGGGCCTCGGGGGAGACCCAGTACTTC
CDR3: CASSLAGASGETQYF

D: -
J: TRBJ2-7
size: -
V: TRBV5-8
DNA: TGTGCCAGCAGCTTGCTCGGACAGAACTACGAGCAGTACTTC
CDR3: CASSLLGQNYEQYF

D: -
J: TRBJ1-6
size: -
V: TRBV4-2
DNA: TGTGCCAGCAGCCCTACAGGGATGTCGAGTTCACCCCTCCACTTT
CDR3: CASSPTGMSSSPLHF

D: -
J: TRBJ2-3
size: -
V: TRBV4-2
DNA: TGTGCCAGCAGCCAAGATGACACGGCTAGCACAGATACGCAGTATTTT
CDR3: CASSQDDTASTDTQYF

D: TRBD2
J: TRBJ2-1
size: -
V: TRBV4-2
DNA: TGTGCCAGCAGCTTTTCTGCGGGGGGGCCCAGTAATGAGCAGTTCTTC
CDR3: CASSFSAGGPSNEQFF

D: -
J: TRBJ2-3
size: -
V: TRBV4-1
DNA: TGCGCCAGCAGCCAAGCCGGGGGTATATCAGATACGCAGTATTTT
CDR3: CASSQAGGISDTQYF

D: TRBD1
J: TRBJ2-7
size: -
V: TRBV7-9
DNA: TGTGCCAGCAGCTTACTACGGACAGGGCGCTACGAGCAGTACTTC
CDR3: CASSLLRTGRYEQYF

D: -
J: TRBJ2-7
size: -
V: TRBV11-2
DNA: TGTGCCAGCAGCCTAATTAACGTTGGGGCGAAGGACGAGCAGTACTTC
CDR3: CASSLINVGAKDEQYF

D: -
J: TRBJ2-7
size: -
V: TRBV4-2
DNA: TGTGCCAGCAGCCAAGATCCTCAGGGAAGGCTAGTCGAGCAGTACTTC
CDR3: CASSQDPQGRLVEQYF

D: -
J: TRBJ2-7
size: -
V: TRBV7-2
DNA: TGTGCCAGCAGCTTAGTTGTAGGGAGAGGCGAGCAGTACTTC
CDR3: CASSLVVGRGEQYF

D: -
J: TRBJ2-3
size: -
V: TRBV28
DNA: TGTGCCAGCAGTCAGGAGGGGTCGCAGTATTTT
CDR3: CASSQEGSQYF

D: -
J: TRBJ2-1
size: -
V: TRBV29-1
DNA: TGCAGCGTTGAAGACGCCCGACTCTCCTACAATGAGCAGTTCTTC
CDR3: CSVEDARLSYNEQFF

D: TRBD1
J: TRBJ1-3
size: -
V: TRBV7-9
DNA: TGTGCCAGCAGGGAACAGGGGGCCCCTGGAAACACCATATATTTT
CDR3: CASREQGAPGNTIYF

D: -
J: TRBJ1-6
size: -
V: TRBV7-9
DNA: TGTGCCAGCAGCGCGGACAGCAAGAGTTCACCCCTCCACTTT
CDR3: CASSADSKSSPLHF

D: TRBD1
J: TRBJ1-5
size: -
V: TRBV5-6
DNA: TGTGCCAGCAGCTCCGGGACAGGGGTTGGGCCCCAGCATTTT
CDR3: CASSSGTGVGPQHF

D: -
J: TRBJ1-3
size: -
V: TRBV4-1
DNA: TGCGCCAGCAGCCCAGGGGTTGGAAACACCATATATTTT
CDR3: CASSPGVGNTIYF

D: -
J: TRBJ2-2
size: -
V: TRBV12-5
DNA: TGTGCTAGTGGTTTGGTACTCCGGGACAGGGTTTTGCAGCGGGGGGTCACCGGGGAGCTGTTTTTT
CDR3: CASGLVLRDRVLQRGVTGELFF

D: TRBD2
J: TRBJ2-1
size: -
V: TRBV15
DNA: TGTGCCACCAGCAAAGGGACTAGCGGGGGTTACAATGAGCAGTTCTTC
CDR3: CATSKGTSGGYNEQFF

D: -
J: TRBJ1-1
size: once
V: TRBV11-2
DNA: TGTGCCAGCAGCCCCTCCGGTACTTTCTTT
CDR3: CASSPSGTFF